The clone carrying this TCR beta chain has at least ten counts. Library preparation (for TCRbeta) was performed with unique molecular identifiers. TCRdb processed the PCR reads anew with MiXCR; each CDR3 protein has one entry. The sample lists fewer than 200,000 distinct CDR3 sequences, about 6.8% seen once, with roughly 3% in the top ten. The data are from a study of T-cell reconstitution after alpha-beta-depleted transplantation in children. Germline V CDR1 and CDR2: SGHTA, FQGNSA. The CDR3 is 13 amino acids. Trimming stripped 3 bases from V and 4 bases from J, with 10 bases between. Specimen: PBMCs from the stem cell graft donor, collected from the stem cell graft. The source of this sequence is a human donor who donated a stem cell graft to a child with Wiskott-Aldrich syndrome. V and J are TRBV7-2 and TRBJ2-7, with D perhaps TRBD1 (5 bases). CDR3 in amino acids: CASSFPGAYEQYF. The CDR3 DNA is TGTGCCAGCAGCTTCCCTGGGGCTTACGAGCAGTACTTC.